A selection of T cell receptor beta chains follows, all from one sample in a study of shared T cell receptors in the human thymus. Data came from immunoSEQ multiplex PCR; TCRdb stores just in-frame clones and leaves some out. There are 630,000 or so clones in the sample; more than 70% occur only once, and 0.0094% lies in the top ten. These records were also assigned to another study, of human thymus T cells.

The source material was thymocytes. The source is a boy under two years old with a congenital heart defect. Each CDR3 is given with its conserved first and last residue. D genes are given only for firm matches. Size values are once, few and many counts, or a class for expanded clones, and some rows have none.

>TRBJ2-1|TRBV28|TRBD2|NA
TGTGCCAGCAGTTTAAGGCCCTGGTGGGGGGGGTACAATGAGCAGTTCTTC
CASSLRPWWGGYNEQFF
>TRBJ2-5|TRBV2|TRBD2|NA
TGTGCCAGCAGTGAACAGTGGCTAGCGGGAGGAGAGACCCAGTACTTC
CASSEQWLAGGETQYF
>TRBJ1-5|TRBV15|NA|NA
TGTGCCACCAGCACTAGCACCAATCAGCCCCAGCATTTT
CATSTSTNQPQHF
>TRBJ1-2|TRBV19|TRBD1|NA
TGTGCCAGTAGTATTGACAGGGACTATGGCTACACCTTC
CASSIDRDYGYTF
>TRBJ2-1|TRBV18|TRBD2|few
TGTGCCAGCTCACCACGCCGGGCGGGAGGCCCCTACAATGAGCAGTTCTTC
CASSPRRAGGPYNEQFF
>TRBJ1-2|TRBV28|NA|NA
TGTGCCAGCAGCCCATGGAGGGACCAGAACTATGGCTACACCTTC
CASSPWRDQNYGYTF
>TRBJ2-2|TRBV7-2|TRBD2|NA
TGTGCCAGCAGCATCCGGACTAGCGGGATGGAGCTGTTTTTT
CASSIRTSGMELFF
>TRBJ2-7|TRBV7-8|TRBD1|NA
TGTGCCAGCAGCCCGTCCTTTATTCCTGACAGGGAATTTGACGAGCAGTACTTC
CASSPSFIPDREFDEQYF
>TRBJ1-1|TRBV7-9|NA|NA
TGTGCCAGCAGCTTACAGGGAGGCACTGAAGCTTTCTTT
CASSLQGGTEAFF
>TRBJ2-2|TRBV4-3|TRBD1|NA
TGCGCCAGCAGCCCAGGGACAGGGAGGGACACCGGGGAGCTGTTTTTT
CASSPGTGRDTGELFF
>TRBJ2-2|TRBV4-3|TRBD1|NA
TGCGCCAGCAGCCAAGCCTACCGGGACAGGACATACACCGGGGAGCTGTTTTTT
CASSQAYRDRTYTGELFF
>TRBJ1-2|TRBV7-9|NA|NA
TGTGCCGGCAGCTTAGGCCCGGGACACAATAACTATGGCTACACCTTC
CAGSLGPGHNNYGYTF
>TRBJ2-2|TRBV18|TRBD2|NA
TGTGCCAGCTCACCCCCCGGACTAGCGGGAGCCCACACCGGGGAGCTGTTTTTT
CASSPPGLAGAHTGELFF
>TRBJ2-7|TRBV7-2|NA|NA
TGTGCCAGCAGCTTAGAGTATTTAGACACCTACGAGCAGTACTTC
CASSLEYLDTYEQYF
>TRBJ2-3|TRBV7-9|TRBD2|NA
TGTGCCAGCAGCTTACTAGCGGGGGGCCCCACAGATACGCAGTATTTT
CASSLLAGGPTDTQYF
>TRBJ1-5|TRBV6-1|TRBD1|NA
TGTGCCAGCAGTGATGAGGGACAGGGAGGCCATCAGCCCCAGCATTTT
CASSDEGQGGHQPQHF
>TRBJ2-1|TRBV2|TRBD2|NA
TGTGCCGACACAGGACTAGCGGCGACAAATGAGCAGTTCTTC
CADTGLAATNEQFF
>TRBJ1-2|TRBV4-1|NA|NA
TGCGCCAGCAGCCAACAAACACCCGGATGGCGGGGCTATGGCTACACCTTC
CASSQQTPGWRGYGYTF
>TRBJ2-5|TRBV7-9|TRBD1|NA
TGTGCCAGCAGTCGGGACAGATTAGAGCAGTACTTC
CASSRDRLEQYF
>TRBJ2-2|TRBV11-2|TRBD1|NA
TGTGCCAGCAGCTTAAGGGGGCCCCGCCCGAACACCGGGGAGCTGTTTTTT
CASSLRGPRPNTGELFF
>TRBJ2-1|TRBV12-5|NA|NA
TGTGCTAGTGGTTTGGTACCCCCCATTGGAGTTGAGCAGTTCTTC
CASGLVPPIGVEQFF
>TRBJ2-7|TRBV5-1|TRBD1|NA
TGCGCCAGCAGCCCAGGGACAGTATCCTACGAGCAGTACTTC
CASSPGTVSYEQYF